These 32 T cell receptor beta chains share one sample of origin, sequenced in a study of cytomegalovirus exposure and HLA in healthy donors. Researchers ran the PCR with 60 Vbeta and 13 Jbeta primers. This table comes from immunoSEQ multiplex PCR, and its TCRdb copy is limited to in-frame clones, with some not included. The sample lists 270,000 or so clones; about nine tenths were seen once. The material sequenced was PBMCs. Every receptor here comes from a man aged 35 to 55 in good health and CMV-seropositive.

V and J are TRBV6-5 and TRBJ2-1, with 15 nucleotides matching TRBD2. The CDR3 length is 13 residues. Germline loops: CDR1 MNHEY, CDR2 SVGAGI. J was trimmed by 14 bases and V by 5 bases; bases with no gene match: 4. The CDR3 bases are TGTGCCAGCAGTACGGGACTAGCGGGAGGTGAGTTCTTC. This translates into CASSTGLAGGEFF.

This clone appeared once. The rearrangement links TRBV18 to TRBJ1-3, with no clear D. The V end was cut by 0 bases, the J end by 2 bases, with 14 bases between. Germline CDR1 is KGHSH and CDR2 is LQKENI. This CDR3 region has 17 residues. The CDR3 DNA reads as TGTGCCAGCTCACCACCGCGATTTGGTATGACTGGAAACACCATATATTTT. Protein product: CASSPPRFGMTGNTIYF.

V and J are TRBV9 and TRBJ2-1; the D gene is possibly TRBD2 (6 bases). Germline CDR1 is SGDLS and CDR2 is YYNGEE. The V gene lost 0 bases and the J gene lost 4 bases, with 11 bases spanning the gap. This CDR3 is built from 15 residues. The CDR3 sequence is CASSVAGSGYNEQFF. DNA of the CDR3: TGTGCCAGCAGCGTAGCGGGAAGCGGGTACAATGAGCAGTTCTTC.

The chain employs TRBV10-3 and TRBJ1-1, with TRBD1 as a possible D gene (5 bases). Germline values: CDR1 ENHRY, CDR2 SYGVKD. V was trimmed by 4 bases and J by 3 bases, leaving 12 bases between them. The CDR3 is made up of 14 amino acids. The CDR3 coding sequence is TGTGCCATCAGTGGGGTTGGGGCGGACACTGAAGCTTTCTTT. Its protein product is CAISGVGADTEAFF.

J is TRBJ2-1 and V is TRBV11-1; 8 bases line up with TRBD2. The length of the CDR3 is 14 residues. CDR1 is SGHAT, CDR2 FQDESV, per germline (reference sequence). Germline trimming cut 3 bases from V and 5 bases from J; bases unmatched to any gene: 3. The CDR3 sequence: CASSFSGGNNEQFF. CDR3 nucleotide sequence: TGTGCCAGCAGCTTTTCGGGAGGGAACAATGAGCAGTTCTTC.

The genes are TRBV6-4 and TRBJ1-6; D is uncertain. Germline-derived CDR1 and CDR2 are MRHNA and SNTAGT. The CDR3 sequence is 14 residues long. Trimming took off 8 bases at V and 8 bases at J, with 16 bases between the two ends. The CDR3 DNA reads as TGTGCCAGCCCTGGGCCCCCCGGCCATTCACCCCTCCACTTT. Translation: CASPGPPGHSPLHF.

This clone has only one observation. The genes are TRBV10-3 and TRBJ2-1; D might be TRBD2 (6 bases). Germline CDR1 and CDR2: ENHRY and SYGVKD. The V end lost 2 bases, the J end lost 9 bases, and 11 bases lay between the germline ends. The CDR3 is 13 residues long. CDR3 sequence reads: CAISETGGSEQFF. The CDR3 nucleotides read TGTGCCATCAGTGAGACTGGGGGGAGTGAGCAGTTCTTC.

This chain joins TRBV28 and TRBJ2-5, with D possibly TRBD1 on 6 matching bases. Per germline, CDR1 MDHEN and CDR2 SYDVKM. The CDR3 has 11 amino acids. V was pared by 8 bases and J by 4 bases, with 8 bases between. The CDR3 DNA reads TGTGCCAGCCAGGGGCGAGAGACCCAGTACTTC. Amino acid sequence: CASQGRETQYF.

On this clone itself: Other nucleotide sequences from this sample produce the same CDR3. The CDR3 sequence is CASSQGENEQYF. CDR3 DNA sequence: TGCGCCAGCAGCCAAGGGGAGAACGAGCAGTACTTC. The chain uses TRBV4-1 and TRBJ2-7, with a possible D match to TRBD2 (5 bases). CDR3 size: 12 residues. V was pared by 1 base and J by 5 bases, with 6 bases between. Germline V gene sequence: CDR1 MGHRA, CDR2 YSYEKL.

This clone showed up just a few times. The chain uses TRBV5-1 and TRBJ1-1, with 9 bases aligning to TRBD1. The CDR3 contains 14 residues. The germline V gene encodes CDR1 SGHRS and CDR2 YFSETQ. Trimming cost V 2 bases and J 4 bases; bases outside gene matches: 3. CDR3 protein: CASSFRQGGTEAFF. The CDR3, as DNA: TGCGCCAGCAGCTTCCGACAGGGGGGCACTGAAGCTTTCTTT. The variable domain in full, with the rest retrieved from reference TRBV5-1 and TRBJ1-1, is KAGVTQTPRYLIKTRGQQVTLSCSPISGHRSVSWYQQTPGQGLQFLFEYFSETQRNKGNFPGRFSGRQFSNSRSEMNVSTLELGDSALYLCASSFRQGGTEAFFGQGTRLTVV.

This rearrangement joins TRBV4-1 to TRBJ2-5; 10 bases are shared with TRBD1. There are 17 residues in the CDR3. The germline V gene has CDR1 MGHRA and CDR2 YSYEKL. Trimming cost V 2 bases and J 2 bases; bases outside gene matches: 8. The CDR3 sequence is CASSQRGGTGEQETQYF. Written as DNA, the CDR3 is TGCGCCAGCAGCCAAAGGGGGGGGACAGGGGAACAAGAGACCCAGTACTTC.

CDR3 in amino acids: CASSADRGQPQHF. Here the CDR3 DNA reads TGTGCCAGCAGCGCGGACAGGGGACAGCCCCAGCATTTT. V is TRBV7-3 and J is TRBJ1-5; 9 positions agree with TRBD1. Unmatched junction bases numbered 3, after V lost 5 bases and J lost 7 bases. The CDR3 spans 13 residues. CDR1 and CDR2 from the germline V gene are SGHTA and FQGTGA.

The chain carries TRBV6-6 and TRBJ1-5; D might be TRBD1 (6 bases). The V gene lost 7 bases and the J gene lost 3 bases, with 19 bases spanning the gap. The CDR3 totals 16 residues. The V gene's germline CDR1 is MNHNY and CDR2 SVGAGI (reference sequence). The CDR3 DNA reads TGTGCCAGCAAACCCAGGGGATCAGGCAACAATCAGCCCCAGCATTTT. It translates to CASKPRGSGNNQPQHF.

Many counts were recorded for this clone. This chain uses TRBV4-1 with TRBJ2-3; 12 positions match TRBD2. The CDR3 is 16 residues long. Trimming took 1 base from V and 5 from J; bases not matched to a gene: 4. Germline V lookup: CDR1 MGHRA, CDR2 YSYEKL. The CDR3 sequence: CASSQGLAGVRDTQYF. CDR3 bases: TGCGCCAGCAGCCAAGGACTAGCGGGAGTACGAGATACGCAGTATTTT.

The rearrangement joins TRBV25-1 to TRBJ1-2; 10 nucleotides agree with TRBD1. Trimming took 3 bases from V and 4 from J; bases not matched to a gene: 8. CDR1 is MGHDK and CDR2 is SYGVNS in the germline V gene. CDR3 size: 16 residues. The CDR3 nucleotides read TGTGCCAGCAGTGACATCCGAGGGGACAGGGGCTATGGCTACACCTTC. Translating it yields CASSDIRGDRGYGYTF.

This chain uses TRBV15 with TRBJ1-1, with 7 bases lining up with TRBD1. The trim removed 5 bases at V and 2 bases at J, leaving 5 bases unmatched. The CDR3 is made up of 14 amino acids. Germline V gene sequence: CDR1 LNHNV, CDR2 YYDKDF (reference sequence). The CDR3 is CATSGDRLNTEAFF. In DNA, the CDR3 is TGTGCCACCAGCGGGGACAGACTAAACACTGAAGCTTTCTTT.

The chain employs TRBV27 and TRBJ2-7; TRBD2 aligns across 12 bases. Per the germline V gene, CDR1 is MNHEY and CDR2 is SMNVEV (reference sequence). V shed 11 bases, J shed 7 bases, and the junction held 12 bases outside the gene matches. The CDR3 length is 14 residues. As DNA, the CDR3 is TGTGCCGCCCAGAGACTAGCGGGAGCTCGGGAGCAGTACTTC. This sequence encodes CAAQRLAGAREQYF.

The J gene is TRBJ2-7, the V gene TRBV6-5, with TRBD2 identical over 8 bases. The CDR3 has 15 residues. With V trimmed by 6 bases and J by 0 bases, 7 bases remained unmatched. The V gene's germline CDR1 is MNHEY and CDR2 SVGAGI. The CDR3 here is CASRFTSGSSYEQYF. The CDR3, as DNA: TGTGCCAGCAGATTCACTAGCGGAAGCTCCTACGAGCAGTACTTC.

The chain joins TRBV19 to TRBJ1-4; 7 bases align to TRBD1. CDR1 LNHDA and CDR2 SQIVND come from the germline V gene (reference sequence). Unmatched junction bases numbered 8, after V lost 7 bases and J lost 0 bases. The CDR3 extends over 16 amino acids. The CDR3 DNA reads as TGTGCCAGTACCCTGGACAGGATTGCAACTAATGAAAAACTGTTTTTT. This sequence encodes CASTLDRIATNEKLFF. Supplemented by reference TRBV19 and TRBJ1-4, the full variable domain reads DGGITQSPKYLFRKEGQNVTLSCEQNLNHDAMYWYRQDPGQGLRLIYYSQIVNDFQKGDIAEGYSVSREKKESFPLTVTSAQKNPTAFYLCASTLDRIATNEKLFFGSGTQLSVL.

This clone occurred once. V gene TRBV6-6 combines with J gene TRBJ2-2; the D gene is possibly TRBD1 (6 bases). This CDR3 has 16 amino acids. From germline, CDR1 is MNHNY and CDR2 SVGAGI (reference sequence). V lost 2 bases and J lost 1, with 11 bases in between. In DNA, the CDR3 is TGTGCCAGCAGTTACCGGGTACAGGGGAACACCGGGGAGCTGTTTTTT. It yields the protein CASSYRVQGNTGELFF.

The CDR3 sequence is CASSPGQPQHF. The DNA of the CDR3 is TGTGCCAGCAGCCCGGGGCAGCCCCAGCATTTT. The chain carries TRBV6-5 and TRBJ1-5; D not resolved. Trimming stripped 6 bases from V and 7 bases from J, with 7 bases between. Germline lookup yields CDR1 MNHEY and CDR2 SVGAGI. The CDR3 consists of 11 residues.

This clone was found once. The chain links TRBV9 to TRBJ1-2, with TRBD1 identical over 8 bases. With V trimmed by 4 bases and J by 7 bases, 3 bases remained unmatched. From germline, CDR1 is SGDLS and CDR2 YYNGEE. This CDR3 contains 12 residues. CDR3 in DNA: TGTGCCAGCAGCCGGACAGGGTCTGGCTACACCTTC. Amino acids: CASSRTGSGYTF. The full variable domain, completed using reference TRBV9 and TRBJ1-2, is DSGVTQTPKHLITATGQRVTLRCSPRSGDLSVYWYQQSLDQGLQFLIQYYNGEERAKGNILERFSAQQFPDLHSELNLSSLELGDSALYFCASSRTGSGYTFGSGTRLTVV.

The chain uses TRBV7-9 and TRBJ2-7, with a possible D match to TRBD1 (6 bases). V lost 2 bases to trimming and J lost 2 bases, with 13 bases between them. Germline V gene sequence: CDR1 SEHNR, CDR2 FQNEAQ (reference sequence). The CDR3 totals 15 residues. The CDR3 nucleotides read TGTGCCAGCAGCTTACCCGGGACACCAACCTACGAGCAGTACTTC. It specifies CASSLPGTPTYEQYF.

This clone was counted a few times. The chain uses TRBV6-5 and TRBJ2-7; TRBD2 is a possible D gene (5 bases). Per the germline V gene, CDR1 is MNHEY and CDR2 is SVGAGI. V gave up 2 bases and J gave up 3 bases, with 8 bases separating them. The CDR3 totals 13 residues. CDR3 amino acids: CASSYGRNYEQYF. Written as DNA, the CDR3 is TGTGCCAGCAGTTACGGGAGAAACTACGAGCAGTACTTC.

The chain couples TRBV4-3 to TRBJ2-7, with a weak D call TRBD1 (6 bases). This CDR3 contains 17 residues. The germline gives CDR1 LGHNA, CDR2 YSLEER. Trimming removed 3 bases from V and 1 base from J, with 19 bases in between. CDR3 coding DNA: TGCGCCAGCAGCCACGCGGTGGGGGCAGACACTTCCTACGAGCAGTACTTC. It translates to CASSHAVGADTSYEQYF.

DNA of the CDR3: TGTGCCAGCAGCCCCCGGGACAGAGGCGGACACAATGAGCAGTTCTTC. This translates into CASSPRDRGGHNEQFF. V usage is TRBV9 and J usage is TRBJ2-1; 7 bases are shared with TRBD1. The germline gives CDR1 SGDLS, CDR2 YYNGEE. The V gene end was trimmed by 4 bases and the J gene end by 5 bases; junction bases not matched to a gene: 12. The CDR3 runs 16 residues.

This chain uses TRBV5-3 with TRBJ1-2; TRBD1 matches 9 bases. TRBV5-3 is labeled an ORF, and its function is uncertain. V lost 4 bases, J lost 4 bases, and 8 bases stayed unmatched. The CDR3 totals 15 residues. The CDR3 DNA sequence: TGTGCCAGAAGCGCAGGACAGGGGTGGCCCTATGGCTACACCTTC. Translation: CARSAGQGWPYGYTF.

The J gene is TRBJ2-3, the V gene TRBV11-2; 9 bases are shared with TRBD2. The trim removed 1 base at V and 4 bases at J, leaving 6 bases unmatched. Germline CDR1 SGHAT, CDR2 FQNNGV. There are 16 residues in the CDR3. CDR3 protein: CASSLVSGGPADTQYF. The CDR3 nucleotides are TGTGCCAGCAGCTTAGTTAGCGGGGGCCCAGCAGATACGCAGTATTTT.

V and J are TRBV7-9 and TRBJ2-1; the D gene is possibly TRBD2 (6 bases). This CDR3 is 15 amino acids long. Germline assignment: CDR1 SEHNR and CDR2 FQNEAQ (reference sequence). The V end was cut by 5 bases, the J end by 4 bases, with 15 bases between. CDR3 loop: CASSPRGSEYNEQFF. CDR3 nucleotide sequence: TGTGCCAGCAGCCCCCGGGGGTCTGAATACAATGAGCAGTTCTTC.

The V and J genes are TRBV9 and TRBJ2-2; 8 positions match TRBD1. The CDR3 consists of 16 residues. V was pared by 1 base and J by 3 bases, with 5 bases of the junction left unmatched. Germline V gene data show CDR1 as SGDLS and CDR2 as YYNGEE. The CDR3 DNA sequence: TGTGCCAGCAGCGTATCAGGGGGCTTATACACCGGGGAGCTGTTTTTT. Protein: CASSVSGGLYTGELFF.

This chain uses TRBV6-1 with TRBJ1-2; D is perhaps TRBD1 (5 bases). Germline loops: CDR1 MNHNS, CDR2 SASEGT. There are 11 residues in the CDR3. V was cut by 7 bases and J by 7 bases, with 10 bases left in between. The CDR3 is CASNGAGGYTF. CDR3 in DNA: TGTGCCAGCAATGGGGCTGGTGGCTACACCTTC.

The chain carries TRBV30 and TRBJ2-1; 16 bases are shared with TRBD2. There are 15 residues in the CDR3. Germline CDR1 and CDR2: GTSNPN and SVGIG (reference sequence). V was pared by 5 bases and J by 8 bases, with 6 bases of the junction left unmatched. The CDR3 DNA follows: TGTGCCTGGGCGGGACTAGCGGGAGGGCTCTATGAGCAGTTCTTC. This codes for CAWAGLAGGLYEQFF. Combining the CDR3 with reference TRBV30 and TRBJ2-1 gives the whole variable domain SQTIHQWPATLVQPVGSPLSLECTVEGTSNPNLYWYRQAAGRGLQLLFYSVGIGQISSEVPQNLSASRPQDRQFILSSKKLLLSDSGFYLCAWAGLAGGLYEQFFGPGTRLTVL.